The source of this TCR beta chain is a study of identical twins (dated by TCRdb to 2016 to 2017). For the study in its entirety: To test whether fetal clonotypes persist, this study deep-sequenced TCR alpha and beta repertoires from monozygotic twins, from unrelated adults of various ages, and from cord blood. To rule out contamination, replicate twin experiments were performed at different times with different library preparation protocols. Paper-wide results and their limitations: Fewer insertions were carried by abundant cord blood beta clonotypes, a similar but weaker trend appeared in young adult naive repertoires, and no such trend appeared in memory repertoires. Invariant T cells such as MAIT and iNKT could partly confound zero-insertion analyses, though diverse VJ usage argued against this for most clonotypes. Recombination models systematically underestimated out-of-frame TCR alpha sharing in monozygotic twins but agreed with sharing between unrelated individuals. A weaker excess of twin sharing was found in beta out-of-frame sequences because the signal-to-noise ratio was lowered by fewer shared sequences. Compared with coincidental sharing between unrelated individuals, out-of-frame TCR alpha sequences shared between twins showed an excess of sequences with low generation probability. Because the same donors could not be followed over many years, the conclusions depended on cross-sectional statistical analysis.

This clonotype came up a few times. What this receptor recognizes is not known. No qualities accompany the bases; no much larger clone lies one base away. The method was 5' RACE. Instrument on record: Illumina HiSeq 2000. A universal primer binding site was added through template switching, and the final cDNA carried a unique molecular identifier so that TCR cDNA molecules could be counted accurately. Specific primers in the conserved constant-segment region were used to synthesize first-strand cDNA for the TCR alpha and beta chains. To control for contamination, every cDNA library carried two barcodes: a SMART-Mk sample barcode plus Illumina barcodes. TruSeq adapter sequences and Illumina sample barcodes were added in two successive PCR steps. TCR alpha and beta cDNA libraries were sequenced on the Illumina HiSeq platform with custom primers. In the original analysis: MiGEC was used to process raw reads and extract unique molecular identifiers, and MiXCR was used to find CDR3 positions. Recombination models were inferred per individual with the repgenHMM and IGoR tools using an EM algorithm. Shared clonotypes were analyzed with the tcR package in R, and sharing was normalized by the product of cloneset sizes. Out-of-frame nonproductive sequences were analyzed to study raw recombination free of thymic and clonal selection effects. The public reads were run again by TCRdb, first through fastp at Q25 and then through MiXCR, and only productive beta chains were kept. Rows with one shared CDR3 protein collapse into an entry with the most common genes and DNA. TCRdb's processing, not the authors' own work, is the source of the V and J calls. The sample table records about 460,000 distinct CDR3 sequences; 13% to 15% of these occur just once. In total, the top ten clones hold approximately 0.52% of the sample.

The CDR3 covers 11 residues, taking in both the cysteine and the phenylalanine. This entry keeps only the CDR3 DNA: 33 bases, framed from base 1. V and J are truncated by 7 bases and 6 bases respectively, leaving an intervening sequence of 10 bases. Per the germline V gene, MNHEY is the CDR1 and SVGAGI is the CDR2. Only healthy Caucasian donors were included. Three pairs of female monozygotic twins, all aged roughly 18 to 29 years, were included in the twin cohort. Positive isolation kits from Invitrogen were used to isolate CD4+ and CD8+ T cell populations. The data also belong to a second study, concerning yellow fever vaccine responses in identical twins. Per the second study: The authors reported that the T cell response to vaccination in identical twins appeared partly convergent and partly personalized. Focusing on identical twins, the study followed the T cell clones that responded to the vaccine, and did so with precision.

This clonotype was sampled from a woman between 18 and 30 years old in good health. The chain employs TRBV6-5 and TRBJ2-7; the D gene is tentatively TRBD1 or TRBD2, each matching 6 bases. Specimen: CD4+ T cells sorted from blood. The nucleotide sequence is TGTGCCAGCAAAAGGGGGGCCGAGCAGTACTTC. This codes for CASKRGAEQYF.